The T cell receptor (beta chain) described here comes from a study of beta chain features in type 1 diabetes. Looking at the study overall: The patients were much like the healthy donors in age, gender and cell yields.

This CDR3 has 16 amino acids. Germline trimming cut 2 bases from V and 8 bases from J; bases unmatched to any gene: 7. CDR1 is SGHNT and CDR2 is YYREEE in the germline V gene (reference sequence). This clone was seen more than once but under ten times. The antigen is undetermined. CD4+ naive, central memory, regulatory and stem cell-like memory cells were sorted via CD45RO/CCR7/CD25/CD127/CD95/CD27. Reverse transcribing all isolated RNA meant expressed TCRB transcripts were sequenced. Clones were read by immunoSEQ multiplex PCR, and TCRdb kept only the in-frame ones, dropping some. Of approximately 120,000 clones detected, under 40% appear once; the ten largest clones hold roughly 0.07%. Whole-study findings and limits: Type 1 diabetes patients had fewer VDJ junction insertions and more deletions. The study found moderately but significantly shorter TCRB CDR3s in all four CD4+ subsets of Type 1 diabetes patients.

What was sequenced was stem cell memory CD4+ T cells from blood. The sequence was collected from a woman under 30 in good health. The chain is built from TRBV5-4 and TRBJ2-1; 13 bases are a match to TRBD2. The CDR3 loop is CASSFTSGRAFDEQFF. Written as DNA, the CDR3 is TGTGCCAGCAGCTTCACTAGCGGGAGGGCGTTTGATGAGCAGTTCTTC.